The rows below give T cell receptor beta chains drawn from one sample of a study of blood T cells in healthy people across ages. MiXCR, run by TCRdb on the 5' RACE reads, gives a single entry per CDR3 protein. Among 650,000 to 900,000 distinct CDR3 sequences listed, around 68% were seen once. Source material: blood. The receptors originated from a young man in good health. Both conserved end residues are part of each CDR3. Only part of the rows carry a size: once, few, many, or a class if the clone is expanded.

TRBV11-2	.	TRBJ1-4	CASSLDRPGPNEKLFF
TRBV13	.	TRBJ2-1	CASSPGGDSYNEQFF
TRBV29-1	.	TRBJ2-1	CSVETSGGSYNEQFF
TRBV7-9	few	.	CASSLEGGRETQYF
TRBV9	.	TRBJ2-5	CASSVSGSGGQETQYF
TRBV4-3	.	TRBJ1-5	CASSQEYRSGVAGPKRPQHF
TRBV27	few	TRBJ2-7	CASSAKPDSIYEQYF
TRBV3-1	once	.	CASSYYLEETQYF
TRBV29-1	.	.	CSVEGERTGDSNEQYF
TRBV5-1	.	TRBJ2-1	CASSPRQGDDNEQFF
TRBV18	.	TRBJ2-7	CASSTDELYEQYF
TRBV11-2	once	TRBJ2-4	CASSPLRRLAKNIQYF
TRBV5-1	.	TRBJ2-3	CASSSGLAGGLPNTQYF
TRBV12-3/TRBV12-4	once	TRBJ2-6	CASTYISGANVLTF
TRBV6-6	.	TRBJ1-4	CASRQVLREKLFF
TRBV7-3	.	TRBJ2-1	CASSLQGWGDNEQFF
TRBV29-1	.	TRBJ2-7	CSVTGTETPYEQYF
TRBV20-1	.	TRBJ2-6	CSASSGALSGANVLTF
TRBV5-6	many	TRBJ1-2	CASSFGNPYGYTF
TRBV19	.	TRBJ2-6	CASSNKDRDYGANVLTF
TRBV12-3/TRBV12-4	once	TRBJ1-1	CASSFYGGMNTEAFF
TRBV12-3/TRBV12-4	.	TRBJ1-4	CASYGTAGNEKLFF
TRBV7-8	few	TRBJ2-7	CASSTDGGPPYEQYF
TRBV7-2	.	TRBJ1-2	CASSSYPALGEGGYTF
TRBV20-1	many	TRBJ1-2	CSASDTGTNYGYTF
TRBV24-1	.	TRBJ1-5	CATSDSKGIWPQHF
TRBV4-3	.	TRBJ2-7	CASSQDGIDEQYF
TRBV19	once	TRBJ2-1	CASSIRGGSYNEQFF